The sequence of this T cell receptor beta chain was determined in a study of read filtering for tumor transcriptome and immune sequencing. Molecular barcoded adaptors covering alpha/delta and beta/gamma chains were used on roughly 400 ng RNA. A single record per CDR3 protein comes from TCRdb applying MiXCR to the reads. The sample includes under 35,000 distinct CDR3 sequences, about a fifth of them seen just once. The table lists this clonotype with many counts. The antigen remains unidentified. Whole-study results and caveats: Even smaller IR-seq throughput identified most shared clonotypes.

This CDR3 contains 13 residues. From germline, CDR1 is SQVTM and CDR2 ANQGSEA. Between the trimmed V and J ends, which lost 0 bases and 0 bases, there was a span of 4 bases. The chain couples TRBV29-1 to TRBJ2-3; no clear D. This TCR was sampled from a donor at least 40 years old with multiple myeloma. Sample: a population of CD138-negative cells sorted from bone marrow. The CDR3 protein is CSVEDRSTDTQYF. CDR3 coding DNA: TGCAGCGTTGAAGATAGGAGCACAGATACGCAGTATTTT.